Below are 12 T cell receptor beta chains sequenced from a single sample in a study of T cell changes during pregnancy in multiple sclerosis. Only in-frame clones appear in the TCRdb table, and some are missing; sequencing was by immunoSEQ multiplex PCR. This repertoire shows 15,000 to 20,000 clones, 87% found once; its top ten account for 13%. This specimen was CD8+ T cells from peripheral blood mononuclear cells, taken in the third trimester of pregnancy. Receptor source: a female donor in good health, enrolled as a control in a pregnancy study.

The chain couples TRBV19 to TRBJ1-5, with TRBD1 matching 7 bases. In germline, CDR1 is LNHDA, CDR2 SQIVND (reference sequence). CDR3 length: 15 residues. V was pared by 1 base and J by 6 bases, with 6 bases of the junction left unmatched. The CDR3 coding sequence is TGTGCCAGTAGTATAGGCAGGGGGAGTGCTCAGCCCCAGCATTTT. It codes for CASSIGRGSAQPQHF.

This chain connects TRBV6-6 to TRBJ1-4; 7 bases align to TRBD1. This CDR3 is 12 amino acids long. Germline CDR1 MNHNY, CDR2 SVGAGI (reference sequence). V lost 2 bases and J lost 10; bases outside the gene matches: 1. CDR3 amino acids: CASSYPGGKLFF. DNA of the CDR3: TGTGCCAGCAGTTACCCAGGGGGAAAACTGTTTTTT.

Only one count was recorded for this clone. This rearrangement joins TRBV5-6 to TRBJ2-7; D possibly corresponds to TRBD2 (5 bases). CDR1 and CDR2 (germline): SGHDT, YYEEEE. Trimming took off 4 bases at V and 7 bases at J, with 9 bases between the two ends. The CDR3 totals 11 residues. Here the CDR3 reads CASSRGLEQYF. DNA for the CDR3: TGTGCCAGCAGCCGAGGGTTAGAGCAGTACTTC.

This chain connects TRBV9 to TRBJ2-1, with 12 bases aligning to TRBD2. CDR1 and CDR2 (germline): SGDLS, YYNGEE. With 3 bases clipped from V and 10 bases from J, the junction kept 11 bases outside the gene matches. This CDR3 has 16 residues. CDR3 residues: CASSAALAGGFMEQFF. The CDR3 DNA is TGTGCCAGCAGCGCAGCACTAGCGGGAGGTTTCATGGAGCAGTTCTTC. The whole variable domain, remainder taken from reference TRBV9 and TRBJ2-1, is DSGVTQTPKHLITATGQRVTLRCSPRSGDLSVYWYQQSLDQGLQFLIQYYNGEERAKGNILERFSAQQFPDLHSELNLSSLELGDSALYFCASSAALAGGFMEQFFGPGTRLTVL.

The chain recombines TRBV28 with TRBJ1-1; 8 bases are a match to TRBD1. Per the germline V gene, CDR1 is MDHEN and CDR2 is SYDVKM. The junction had 10 bases not matched to a gene; V was cut back by 5 bases and J by 2 bases. The CDR3 consists of 16 residues. The CDR3 region has the DNA TGTGCCAGCAGTCAACTTTGGACAGGGCCAAACACTGAAGCTTTCTTT. Translated: CASSQLWTGPNTEAFF. The full variable domain, rest sourced from reference TRBV28 and TRBJ1-1, is DVKVTQSSRYLVKRTGEKVFLECVQDMDHENMFWYRQDPGLGLRLIYFSYDVKMKEKGDIPEGYSVSREKKERFSLILESASTNQTSMYLCASSQLWTGPNTEAFFGQGTRLTVV.

The chain is built from TRBV6-1 and TRBJ2-1; TRBD1 matches 10 bases. The V segment lost 4 bases and the J segment 0 bases; nucleotides outside the gene matches: 6. Germline loops: CDR1 MNHNS, CDR2 SASEGT. This CDR3 comprises 17 residues. The CDR3 is CASSVRDRGLSYNEQFF. In nucleotides, the CDR3 is TGTGCCAGCAGTGTCCGGGACAGGGGCCTCTCCTACAATGAGCAGTTCTTC.

This chain connects TRBV28 to TRBJ1-2; TRBD1 aligns across 12 bases. The V gene end was trimmed by 6 bases and the J gene end by 7 bases; junction bases not matched to a gene: 6. This CDR3 is 14 amino acids long. Germline V gene data show CDR1 as MDHEN and CDR2 as SYDVKM. CDR3 nucleotide sequence: TGTGCCAGCAGCTTGGGACAGGGGGCAAGTGGCTACACCTTC. The encoded protein is CASSLGQGASGYTF.

The chain joins TRBV27 to TRBJ1-2; D might be TRBD1 (6 bases). Germline lookup yields CDR1 MNHEY and CDR2 SMNVEV (reference sequence). V was shortened by 7 bases and J by 4 bases, with 16 bases between the two germline ends. CDR3 size: 14 residues. CDR3 region: CASNPQGTAYGYTF. The CDR3, as DNA: TGTGCCAGCAACCCCCAGGGGACGGCCTATGGCTACACCTTC.

This chain joins TRBV28 and TRBJ2-3, with 8 positions matching TRBD2. The CDR3 is made up of 15 amino acids. V lost 4 bases and J lost 2; bases outside the gene matches: 5. CDR1 MDHEN and CDR2 SYDVKM come from the germline V gene. CDR3 amino acids: CASSSAGDNTDTQYF. The CDR3 DNA is TGTGCCAGCAGTTCAGCGGGGGATAACACAGATACGCAGTATTTT.

The chain links TRBV10-3 to TRBJ2-2; TRBD2 is a possible D gene (6 bases). The CDR3 runs to 16 residues. Germline V gives CDR1 ENHRY, CDR2 SYGVKD. V lost 6 bases and J lost 10, with 24 bases in between. The CDR3 DNA reads TGTGCCATCAGGCCCGGTGGGGGGTCCCCCGGCGAGGAGCTGTTTTTT. As protein: CAIRPGGGSPGEELFF.

CDR3 DNA sequence: TGTGCCAGCAGTTTATCGATTCCTAGCGGGAGGGCGCGTCACTACAATGAGCAGTTCTTC. Its translation is CASSLSIPSGRARHYNEQFF. This chain connects TRBV27 to TRBJ2-1; 12 bases align to TRBD2. J gave up 3 bases and V 0 bases, and 12 bases lay outside the gene matches. The CDR3 is 20 amino acids. Germline values: CDR1 MNHEY, CDR2 SMNVEV (reference sequence).

This rearrangement joins TRBV28 to TRBJ1-2; TRBD1 agrees at 7 bases. CDR3 length equals 15 residues. Trimming cost V 6 bases and J 1 base; bases outside gene matches: 8. From germline, CDR1 is MDHEN and CDR2 SYDVKM. In DNA, the CDR3 is TGTGCCAGCAGCCCCGGGACAGCTTATAACTATGGCTACACCTTC. Its protein is CASSPGTAYNYGYTF.